These T cell receptor beta chains were read from a single sample in a study of T cell responses to AZD1222 COVID-19 vaccine. The assay was immunoSEQ multiplex PCR, and TCRdb's table has in-frame clones only and misses some. The sample shows 200,000 to 250,000 clones, 85% to 95% of them seen only once. The sequences come from peripheral blood, collected on day 0 of MenACWY control vaccination. These receptors were obtained from an adult in good health. The CDR3 runs from the conserved cysteine through the conserved F or W. Each record gives: V gene, D gene, clone size, J gene, CDR3 protein, CDR3 DNA. A D gene is named only where the DNA matches it firmly. Not all rows give a size; the values are once, few, many and, for expanded clones, a class.

TRBV6-2/TRBV6-3	NA	NA	TRBJ1-6	CASSYSPRGYNSPLHF	TGTGCCAGCAGTTACTCGCCCAGGGGATATAATTCACCCCTCCACTTT
TRBV7-2	NA	NA	TRBJ2-5	CASSLGPRTQYF	TGTGCCAGCAGCTTGGGACCCCGGACCCAGTACTTC
TRBV5-1	TRBD1	NA	TRBJ2-7	CASTEQGTGYEQYF	TGCGCCAGCACTGAACAGGGGACGGGGTACGAGCAGTACTTC
TRBV6-5	NA	NA	TRBJ1-6	CAIKDLWGSPLHF	TGTGCCATCAAGGACCTTTGGGGTTCACCCCTCCACTTT
TRBV30	NA	NA	TRBJ2-3	CAWSVGVGGQYF	TGTGCCTGGAGTGTCGGTGTTGGGGGGCAGTATTTT
TRBV5-1	NA	NA	TRBJ1-2	CASSLEAANGYTF	TGCGCCAGCAGCTTGGAGGCAGCAAATGGCTACACCTTC
TRBV6-6	NA	few	TRBJ1-1	CASSYSMTQGTEAFF	TGTGCCAGCAGTTACTCGATGACTCAGGGAACTGAAGCTTTCTTT
TRBV7-2	NA	NA	TRBJ1-1	CASSLYRDAEAFF	TGTGCCAGCAGCTTGTACAGGGACGCTGAAGCTTTCTTT
TRBV7-9	TRBD1	NA	TRBJ1-6	CASSQDRWNSPLHF	TGTGCCAGCAGTCAGGACAGGTGGAATTCACCCCTCCACTTT
TRBV7-9	NA	NA	TRBJ1-1	CASSLGGTPNTEAFF	TGTGCCAGCAGCTTAGGGGGGACACCGAACACTGAAGCTTTCTTT
TRBV30	NA	NA	TRBJ2-7	CACFTGTYEQYF	TGTGCCTGTTTCACAGGGACCTACGAGCAGTACTTC
TRBV7-2	NA	once	TRBJ1-5	CASRGGGGNQPQHF	TGTGCCAGCAGGGGCGGGGGAGGTAATCAGCCCCAGCATTTT
TRBV4-1	NA	NA	TRBJ1-2	CASSQDPGWDYGYTF	TGCGCCAGCAGCCAAGATCCGGGATGGGACTATGGCTACACCTTC
TRBV7-9	TRBD1	NA	TRBJ1-1	CASIPGTGANTEAFF	TGTGCCAGCATCCCCGGGACAGGGGCTAACACTGAAGCTTTCTTT
TRBV19	TRBD1	NA	TRBJ1-2	CASSRNRGPGYTF	TGTGCCAGTAGTAGGAACAGGGGACCCGGCTACACCTTC
TRBV6-6	TRBD1	NA	TRBJ2-1	CASSSGQGYNEQFF	TGTGCCAGCAGTTCAGGACAGGGGTACAATGAGCAGTTCTTC
TRBV3-1/TRBV3-2	TRBD1	NA	TRBJ1-2	CASSHHDRVNYGYTF	TGTGCCAGCAGCCACCATGACAGGGTTAACTATGGCTACACCTTC
TRBV10-2	NA	NA	TRBJ2-2	CASSDFTGPNTGELFF	TGCGCCAGCAGTGATTTTACAGGGCCGAACACCGGGGAGCTGTTTTTT
TRBV6-2/TRBV6-3	NA	NA	TRBJ2-1	CASSFGRTEQFF	TGTGCCAGCAGTTTCGGTCGGACTGAGCAGTTCTTC
TRBV27	TRBD2	NA	TRBJ2-7	CASRKTSGGTYEQYF	TGTGCCAGCAGGAAGACTAGCGGGGGTACCTACGAGCAGTACTTC
TRBV30	NA	NA	TRBJ2-3	CAWRGTASTDTQYF	TGTGCCTGGAGGGGGACTGCTAGCACAGATACGCAGTATTTT
TRBV6-2/TRBV6-3	NA	NA	TRBJ2-6	CASSYPPRQNNVLTF	TGTGCCAGCAGTTACCCCCCGCGGCAGAACAACGTCCTGACTTTC
TRBV2	NA	NA	TRBJ1-5	CASSVRTQPQHF	TGTGCCAGCAGTGTTCGAACCCAGCCCCAGCATTTT
TRBV20-1	TRBD1	NA	TRBJ1-2	CSASQGARYGYTF	TGCAGTGCTAGTCAGGGGGCCAGGTATGGCTACACCTTC
TRBV7-6	NA	NA	TRBJ2-6	CASSLATGANVLTF	TGTGCCAGCAGCTTGGCTACAGGGGCCAACGTCCTGACTTTC
TRBV6-2/TRBV6-3	TRBD1	NA	TRBJ1-1	CASSYPTKFLPGQAPREAFF	TGTGCCAGCAGTTACCCCACAAAATTTTTACCGGGACAGGCTCCTCGTGAAGCTTTCTTT
TRBV19	NA	once	TRBJ1-1	CASRGWETTEAFF	TGTGCCAGCCGGGGGTGGGAAACCACTGAAGCTTTCTTT
TRBV18	NA	few	TRBJ1-4	CASSPQGGTNEKLFF	TGTGCCAGCTCACCGCAGGGTGGGACTAATGAAAAACTGTTTTTT
TRBV19	NA	NA	TRBJ1-2	CASSIGPRGANYGYTF	TGTGCCAGTAGTATTGGGCCCCGTGGAGCTAACTATGGCTACACCTTC
TRBV3-1/TRBV3-2	NA	few	TRBJ1-2	CASSQDLQGSGGYTF	TGTGCCAGCAGCCAAGATCTTCAGGGGTCGGGAGGCTACACCTTC
TRBV6-5	NA	once	TRBJ2-7	CASSRNAGYEQYF	TGTGCCAGCAGCCGAAACGCGGGGTACGAGCAGTACTTC
TRBV6-5	TRBD1	NA	TRBJ1-1	CASHGTVNTEAFF	TGTGCCAGCCATGGGACAGTGAACACTGAAGCTTTCTTT
TRBV7-7	NA	NA	TRBJ1-1	CASSSDGGTGTEAFF	TGTGCTAGCAGCTCCGATGGGGGGACGGGCACTGAAGCTTTCTTT
TRBV5-6	TRBD1	NA	TRBJ1-6	CASSPWTGIYNSPLHF	TGTGCCAGCAGCCCGTGGACAGGGATCTATAATTCACCCCTCCACTTT
TRBV30	NA	NA	TRBJ2-1	CAWSVLAGSREQFF	TGTGCCTGGAGTGTTCTAGCTGGGAGTCGGGAGCAGTTCTTC
TRBV7-2	TRBD1	NA	TRBJ2-3	CASSLGPRGRATDTQYF	TGTGCCAGCAGCTTGGGCCCTAGGGGGCGGGCCACAGATACGCAGTATTTT
TRBV5-6	NA	NA	TRBJ1-6	CASSLGGSNNSPLHF	TGTGCCAGCAGCTTGGGAGGGTCGAATAATTCACCCCTCCACTTT
TRBV28	TRBD1	NA	TRBJ1-2	CASSGYRGEYTF	TGTGCCAGCAGTGGATACAGGGGGGAATACACCTTC
TRBV12-3/TRBV12-4	NA	once	TRBJ1-1	CASSLNSGTEAFF	TGTGCCAGCAGTTTAAACAGCGGCACTGAAGCTTTCTTT
TRBV12-3/TRBV12-4	NA	NA	TRBJ1-2	CASSGESRGYTF	TGTGCCAGCTCAGGGGAGTCACGCGGCTACACCTTC